This section outlines one TCR beta chain sequence together with its context. A single count supports this clone. No antigen is known for it. No base quality information exists; no much larger clone differs at one position. Using the deep immunoSEQ assay, TCR CDR3 regions were amplified from genomic DNA by multiplex PCR. Extracted genomic DNA from each cell subset was distributed evenly across all wells of several immunoSEQ 96-well plates, and each plate was treated as a replicate. For sorted subsets, each replicate PCR was loaded with approximately 190 ng genomic DNA, equivalent to approximately 33,000 T cell genomes. Purified libraries were quantified with a Qubit 3.0 fluorometer, sized on a Bioanalyzer 2100, and re-quantified with the KAPA Library Quantification kit. A separate single-read 150-cycle Illumina NextSeq 550 flow cell was used to sequence each immunoSEQ 96-well plate. The authors processed their data as follows. The immunoSEQ output contained only junctional sequences without quality scores, so filtering could not match that applied to full-length reads. To assign V/J genes and CDR3, sequences were annotated against IMGT germline references using PyIR, a Python wrapper for IgBLAST v1.9. Any read was removed if the V/J assignment was weak (E-value above 1e-6), the CDR3 was missing, or the read contained stop codons, out-of-frame junctions, or ambiguous translated residues. V3J clonotypes were defined as sequences sharing an identical inferred V gene, J gene, and CDR3 amino acid sequence. Percentage overlap between repertoires was calculated by dividing the number of shared unique clonotypes by the size of the smaller repertoire. RTK rarefaction, the Chao1 estimator, and Recon v2.1 estimates of unobserved clonotypes were used to assess repertoire richness. OLGA was used to compute generation probabilities for all TCRbeta clonotypes that the gDNA method yielded from a handful of donors. In its TCRdb copy, this immuneACCESS table keeps in-frame sequences only and misses some clones. Where compared with another copy, unresolved V genes explain less than half of these, and the others have no known cause. That table gives V, J and clone size, and the DNA gave D and trimming. Across this sample there are about 520,000 clones, with roughly 95% seen only once. Jointly, the top ten make up 0.055% to 0.075% of the sample.

The donors were healthy, HIV-negative adults who had no recently reported acute infections or vaccinations. All donors were Caucasian adults living in Nashville, Tennessee, USA. Magnetic negative selection was used to enrich CD4+ T cells, after which naive cells were positively selected on CD45RA and the negative fraction became the memory subset. After blood collection by leukapheresis, PBMCs were isolated using Ficoll-Histopaque density gradient centrifugation and then cryopreserved in the vapor phase of liquid nitrogen. Purity and quantity of every magnetically sorted T cell population were checked by analytical flow cytometry. From each sorted fraction, genomic DNA was isolated and quantified by UV absorbance on a Nanodrop 2000c. The data originate from a study of shared clonotypes between healthy human individuals (dated by TCRdb to the early 2020s). About the investigation overall: The cohort comprised two women and three men aged 18 to 49 years. For each donor, CD4 naive and CD4 memory were each run on three plates, CD8 naive on two plates, and CD8 memory on one plate. Blood TCR repertoires of five healthy adults were deeply sequenced to estimate repertoire size and the extent of clonotype sharing between individuals. To increase sequencing depth and limit assay-specific biases, TCR repertoire library preparation and sequencing were carried out by different laboratories using diverse techniques. Per donor, leukapheresis produced somewhere between about 0.8 and 9.5 billion PBMCs. Here is what the overall study found, with its caveats: The genetic and exposure-history diversity represented was limited by the small number of donors. Based on pairwise subsampling, the degree of clonotype sharing among donors was expected to be affected by sequencing depth. Higher generation probabilities were observed for clonotypes shared by all four sorted-subset donors than for non-shared clonotypes. Rarefaction of sorted-subset datasets indicated incomplete sequencing despite the large sequencing depth. Estimated clonotype richness was generally larger for naive than for memory subsets. Sampling was limited to blood, and TCR repertoires in tissue likely differ from TCR repertoires in blood. Sharing across several donors was observed for 5% to 6.5% of naive CD4, 3.5% of naive CD8, about 2.3% of memory CD4, and roughly 0.4% of memory CD8 clonotypes.

Inclusive of the bounding cysteine and phenylalanine, the CDR3 is 16 residues long. Kept here is only the CDR3 DNA, which spans 48 bases and is read in frame from base 1. For CDR1 and CDR2, the germline V gene lists SGHRS and YFSETQ. Here V drops 6 bases and J drops 2 bases, and the junction holds 9 bases not matched to any gene. The sequenced material came from naive CD4+ T cells sorted from blood. Interpreted using the paper, the cell subset or site label stands for: CD45RA+ positively selected. The sequence is built from TRBV5-1 and TRBJ2-7; TRBD2 agrees with 12 junctional bases. The receptor comes from a woman between 25 and 40 years old in good health. The nucleotide sequence reads as follows: TGCGCCAGCAAGCTAGCGGGAGGGCTGACCACCTACGAGCAGTACTTC. Its protein product is CASKLAGGLTTYEQYF.